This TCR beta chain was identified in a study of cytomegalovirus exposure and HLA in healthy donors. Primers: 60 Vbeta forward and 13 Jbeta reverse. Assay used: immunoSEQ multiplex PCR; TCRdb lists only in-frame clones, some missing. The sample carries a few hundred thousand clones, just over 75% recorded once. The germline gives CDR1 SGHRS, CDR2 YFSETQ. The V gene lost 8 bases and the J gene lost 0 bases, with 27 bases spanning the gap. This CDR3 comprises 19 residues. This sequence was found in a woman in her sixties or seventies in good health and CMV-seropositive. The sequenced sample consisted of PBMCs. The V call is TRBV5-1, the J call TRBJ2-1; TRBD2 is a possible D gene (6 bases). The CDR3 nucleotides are TGCGCCAGTGACAAAAGGGGCATTAGCGGAGACCTCTCCTACAATGAGCAGTTCTTC. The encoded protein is CASDKRGISGDLSYNEQFF.